These T cell receptor beta chains were read from a single sample in a study of control samples from healthy donors and cancer patients. The method was immunoSEQ multiplex PCR; TCRdb's version includes in-frame clones alone and lacks a portion of them. The sample gives under 200,000 clones, 90% to 95% of which show up once; 1.5% is in the top ten. Sequenced: blood. Receptor source: a woman aged 25 to 39 in good health. Each CDR3 is given with its conserved first and last residue. The D gene is left open where the match is weak. Some rows mark clone size as missing; the rest say once, few, many or name a class of expanded clone.

v_call	clone_size	d_call	j_call	cdr3_nt	cdr3_aa
TRBV9	-	TRBD2	TRBJ2-1	TGTGCCAGCAGCGTAGGGGAGGGAGTGGGAAACAATGAGCAGTTCTTC	CASSVGEGVGNNEQFF
TRBV6-5	-	TRBD1	TRBJ1-2	TGTGCCAGCAGTTACCTCGGGACAGGGGGTTATGGCTACACCTTC	CASSYLGTGGYGYTF
TRBV3-1/TRBV3-2	-	-	TRBJ2-6	TGTGCCAGCAGCACCCACTCTGGGGCCAACGTCCTGACTTTC	CASSTHSGANVLTF
TRBV29-1	-	TRBD1	TRBJ2-3	TGCAGCGTTGAAAGGACAGGGGCAGATACGCAGTATTTT	CSVERTGADTQYF
TRBV2	-	TRBD1	TRBJ2-3	TGTGCCAGCAGTGACGGGCAGGGGGTTCCCGCTAGCACAGATACGCAGTATTTT	CASSDGQGVPASTDTQYF
TRBV6-6	-	-	TRBJ2-7	TGTGCCAGCAGTTACCCAGGGGTTAGCTCCTACGAGCAGTACTTC	CASSYPGVSSYEQYF
TRBV2	-	TRBD2	TRBJ2-5	TGTGCCAGCAGTGAAGCAGTAGCGGGGGGGCAGACCCAGTACTTC	CASSEAVAGGQTQYF
TRBV19	once	-	TRBJ1-2	TGTGCCAGTAGTATCCGGGAGAACTATGGCTACACCTTC	CASSIRENYGYTF
TRBV10-2	-	TRBD1	TRBJ2-7	TGCGCCAGCAGGCCCGGGACAGGGAACGAGCAGTACTTC	CASRPGTGNEQYF
TRBV28	-	-	TRBJ1-2	TGTGCCAGCAGTCTCACCACAGCTAACTATGGCTACACCTTC	CASSLTTANYGYTF
TRBV25-1	-	TRBD1	TRBJ1-2	TGTGCCAGCAGGGACAGGGTCTATGGCTACACCTTC	CASRDRVYGYTF
TRBV18	-	TRBD2	TRBJ2-1	TGTGCCAGCTCACCACCCGGGACTAGCGGGATCAATGAGCAGTTCTTC	CASSPPGTSGINEQFF
TRBV10-2	-	-	TRBJ1-2	TGCGCCAGCAGTGAGTCAGGGCCCAAATATGGCTACACCTTC	CASSESGPKYGYTF
TRBV6-4	-	TRBD1	TRBJ1-2	TGTGCCAGCAGTGGGACAGGGGAGGGCTACACCTTC	CASSGTGEGYTF
TRBV6-5	-	-	TRBJ1-1	TGTGCCAGCACCCCCCCACAGAACACTGAAGCTTTCTTT	CASTPPQNTEAFF
TRBV10-3	-	TRBD1	TRBJ2-7	TGTGCCATCAGTGAGTCGGGGACAGGGGGCGCGAACGAGCAGTACTTC	CAISESGTGGANEQYF